One sample yielded the 2 T cell receptor beta chains listed below, sequenced in a study of T cell changes during pregnancy in multiple sclerosis. Only in-frame clones appear in the TCRdb table, and some are missing; sequencing was by immunoSEQ multiplex PCR. The sample comprises about 40,000 clones, 94% of which are singletons, and 1.7% rests with the top ten. Material: peripheral blood, obtained in the third trimester of pregnancy. The source is a female donor with multiple sclerosis, enrolled in a pregnancy study.

This chain uses TRBV7-8 with TRBJ2-3, with TRBD1 matching over 7 bases. The CDR3 is 15 residues long. V lost 5 bases, J lost 1 base, and 6 bases stayed unmatched. Germline assignment: CDR1 SGHVS and CDR2 FQNEAQ. The CDR3 bases are TGTGCCAGCAGCCTAGGGACAGTCCGCACAGATACGCAGTATTTT. Translating gives CASSLGTVRTDTQYF. The full variable domain, rest sourced from reference TRBV7-8 and TRBJ2-3, is GAGVSQSPRYKVAKRGQDVALRCDPISGHVSLFWYQQALGQGPEFLTYFQNEAQLDKSGLPSDRFFAERPEGSVSTLKIQRTQQEDSAVYLCASSLGTVRTDTQYFGPGTRLTVL.

V is TRBV28 and J is TRBJ1-6; possibly TRBD1 for D (5 bases). Germline CDR1 and CDR2: MDHEN and SYDVKM. The length of the CDR3 is 15 residues. Deletions cut 5 bases from V and 8 bases from J, with 16 bases between. The CDR3 coding sequence is TGTGCCAGCAGTCCCCCGGCAGGGCAGCATTCACCCCTCCACTTT. Residues: CASSPPAGQHSPLHF.